This T cell receptor (beta chain) was profiled in a study of CD8 T cells in ankylosing spondylitis. Study-level results: From matched ankylosing spondylitis synovial fluid, disease-linked clones were reportedly recovered at significantly enriched levels. About 8 highly homologous variants made up a TCR beta motif, and this motif appeared characteristic of ankylosing spondylitis blood. Disease-linked clones bore a CD8+ phenotype, appearing relatively rarely in peripheral blood.

The CDR3 covers 16 residues. V shed 5 bases and J shed 3 bases, with 19 bases lying between them. Germline V gene sequence: CDR1 SGHVS, CDR2 FQNEAQ. This clonotype was counted only a few times. Its antigen is as yet unknown. The TCR beta libraries were generated through quantitative 5'-RACE incorporating molecular barcodes. From the 5' RACE reads, TCRdb called clonotypes with MiXCR, one entry per CDR3 protein. Here the sample spans about 160,000 distinct CDR3 sequences, around 43% being singletons. The chain combines TRBV7-8 with TRBJ2-5; maybe TRBD1 (6 bases). The TCR originated in a male donor with ankylosing spondylitis. Sequencing used synovial fluid, either unsorted or a sorted T cell fraction (not recorded which). The CDR3 sequence is CASSPSLWGLEETQYF. The CDR3 nucleotides are TGTGCCAGCAGCCCATCGCTGTGGGGGCTAGAAGAGACCCAGTACTTC.